This TCR beta chain was documented in a study of radiation and T cells in renal cell carcinoma. Overall study findings and caveats: No pretreatment tumor biopsies were available for baseline clonotypes.

Germline trimming cut 5 bases from V and 1 base from J; bases unmatched to any gene: 5. CDR3 size: 15 residues. Germline CDR1 SGHNT, CDR2 YYREEE (reference sequence). As to time point: baseline pretreatment blood. Indicated treatment: 15 Gy SBRT to primary tumor, nephrectomy 4 weeks later. Libraries were prepared by immunoSEQ multiplex PCR; TCRdb keeps only in-frame clonotypes and omits some of them. This table holds about 22,000 clones, 70% to 80% found once. On this clone itself: The antigen remains undetermined.

This receptor was taken from a man in his 60s with renal cell carcinoma. The chain employs TRBV5-4 and TRBJ2-2; 7 nucleotides agree with TRBD2. Sequenced material: blood, taken from a patient whose treatment included radiotherapy and nephrectomy. CDR3: CASSVSGGNTGELFF. CDR3 sequence (DNA): TGTGCCAGCAGTGTTTCGGGGGGGAACACCGGGGAGCTGTTTTTT.